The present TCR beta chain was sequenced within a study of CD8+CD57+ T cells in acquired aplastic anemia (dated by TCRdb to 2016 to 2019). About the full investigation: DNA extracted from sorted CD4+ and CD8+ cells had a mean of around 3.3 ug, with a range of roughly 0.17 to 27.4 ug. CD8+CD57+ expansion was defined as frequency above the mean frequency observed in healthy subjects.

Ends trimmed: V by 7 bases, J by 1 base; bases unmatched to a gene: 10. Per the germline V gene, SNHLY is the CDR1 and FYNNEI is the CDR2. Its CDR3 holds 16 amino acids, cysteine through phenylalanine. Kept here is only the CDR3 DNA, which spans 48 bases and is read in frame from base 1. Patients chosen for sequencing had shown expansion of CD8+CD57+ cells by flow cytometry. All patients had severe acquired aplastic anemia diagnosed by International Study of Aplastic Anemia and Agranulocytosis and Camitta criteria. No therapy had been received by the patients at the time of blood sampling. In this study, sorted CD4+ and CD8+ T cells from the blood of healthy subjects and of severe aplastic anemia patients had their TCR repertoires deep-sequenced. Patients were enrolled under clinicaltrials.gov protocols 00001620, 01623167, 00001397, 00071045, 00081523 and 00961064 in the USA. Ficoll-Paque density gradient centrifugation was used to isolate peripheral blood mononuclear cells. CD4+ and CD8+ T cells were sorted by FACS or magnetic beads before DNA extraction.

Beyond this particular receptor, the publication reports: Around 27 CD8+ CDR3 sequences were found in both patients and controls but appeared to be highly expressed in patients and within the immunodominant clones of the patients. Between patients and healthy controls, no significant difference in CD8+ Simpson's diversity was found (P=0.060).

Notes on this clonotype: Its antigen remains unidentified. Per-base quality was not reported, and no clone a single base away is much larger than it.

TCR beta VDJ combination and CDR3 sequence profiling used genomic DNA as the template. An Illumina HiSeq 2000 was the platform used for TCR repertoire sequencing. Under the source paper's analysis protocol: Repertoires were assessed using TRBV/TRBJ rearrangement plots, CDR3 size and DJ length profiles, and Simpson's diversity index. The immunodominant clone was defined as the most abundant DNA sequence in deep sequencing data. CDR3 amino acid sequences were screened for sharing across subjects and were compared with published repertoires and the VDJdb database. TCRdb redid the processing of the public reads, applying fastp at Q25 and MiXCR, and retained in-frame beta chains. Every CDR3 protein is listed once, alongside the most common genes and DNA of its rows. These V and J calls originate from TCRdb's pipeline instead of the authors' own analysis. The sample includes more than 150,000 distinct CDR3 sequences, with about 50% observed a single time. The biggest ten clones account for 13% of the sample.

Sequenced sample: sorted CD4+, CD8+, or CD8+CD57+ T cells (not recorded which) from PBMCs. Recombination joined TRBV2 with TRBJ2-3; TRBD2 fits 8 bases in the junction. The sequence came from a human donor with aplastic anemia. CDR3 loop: CASNPELAARTDTQYF. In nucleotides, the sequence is TGTGCCAGCAACCCCGAACTAGCGGCCCGCACAGATACGCAGTATTTT.